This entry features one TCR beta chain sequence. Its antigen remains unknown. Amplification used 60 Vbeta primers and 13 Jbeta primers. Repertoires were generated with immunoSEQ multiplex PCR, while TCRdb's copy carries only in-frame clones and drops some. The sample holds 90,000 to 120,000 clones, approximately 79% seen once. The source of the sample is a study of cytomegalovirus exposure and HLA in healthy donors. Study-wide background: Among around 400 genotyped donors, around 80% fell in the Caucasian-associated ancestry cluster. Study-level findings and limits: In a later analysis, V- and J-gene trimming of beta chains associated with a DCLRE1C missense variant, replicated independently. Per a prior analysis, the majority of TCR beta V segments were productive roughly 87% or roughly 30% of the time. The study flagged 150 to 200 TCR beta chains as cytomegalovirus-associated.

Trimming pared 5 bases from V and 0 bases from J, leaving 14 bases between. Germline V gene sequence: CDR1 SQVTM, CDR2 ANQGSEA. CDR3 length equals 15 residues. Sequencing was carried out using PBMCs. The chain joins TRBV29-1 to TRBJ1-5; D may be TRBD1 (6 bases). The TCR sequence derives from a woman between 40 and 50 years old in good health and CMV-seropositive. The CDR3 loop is CSVRDTQNSNQPQHF. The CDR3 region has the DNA TGCAGCGTTCGGGACACACAGAATAGCAATCAGCCCCAGCATTTT.